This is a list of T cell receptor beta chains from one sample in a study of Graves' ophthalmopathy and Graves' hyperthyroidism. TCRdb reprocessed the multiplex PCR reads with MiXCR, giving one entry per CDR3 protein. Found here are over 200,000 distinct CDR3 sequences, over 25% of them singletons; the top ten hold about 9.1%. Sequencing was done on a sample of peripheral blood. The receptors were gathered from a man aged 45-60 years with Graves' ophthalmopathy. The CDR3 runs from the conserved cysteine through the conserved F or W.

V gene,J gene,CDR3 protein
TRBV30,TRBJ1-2,CAWGRQGGYGYTF
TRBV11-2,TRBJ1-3,CASSRREQTGNTIYF
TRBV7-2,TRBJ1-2,CASRLTQGSATGYTF
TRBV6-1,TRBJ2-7,CASSPRRTTSHTYEQYF
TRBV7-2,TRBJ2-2,CASSLRDRAGELFF
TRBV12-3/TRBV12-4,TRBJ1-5,CASSLAGASNQPQHF
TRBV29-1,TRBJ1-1,CSVESGVNTEAFF
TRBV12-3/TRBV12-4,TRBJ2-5,CASARPRQTQYF
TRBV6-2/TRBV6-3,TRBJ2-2,CASSYMASGTGNTGELFF
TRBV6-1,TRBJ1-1,CASSARTGEGDTEAFF
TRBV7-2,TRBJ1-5,CASSLDLGQPQHF
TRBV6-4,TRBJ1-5,CASSEGSNQPQHF
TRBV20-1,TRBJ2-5,CSARLLAGRGYQETQYF
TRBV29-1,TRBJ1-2,CSVAHSRVSGNYGYTF
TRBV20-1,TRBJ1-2,CSARLPLGTGPNYGYTF
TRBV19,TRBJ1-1,CASSIGNTEAFF
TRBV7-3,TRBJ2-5,CASSHLGQGVETQYF
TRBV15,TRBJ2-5,CAATDRARETQYF
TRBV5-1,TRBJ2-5,CASSPGTSGVETQYF
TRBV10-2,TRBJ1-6,CASSEGLGLHSPLHF
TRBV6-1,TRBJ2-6,CASSTSDRAGANVLTF
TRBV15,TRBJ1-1,CATSRAPGTDTEAFF
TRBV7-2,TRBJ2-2,CASSLSGVPGELFF
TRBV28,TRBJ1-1,CAGATGQNTEAFF
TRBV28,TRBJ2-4,CASSLSTSGSIQYF
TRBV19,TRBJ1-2,CSPGTPNYGYTF
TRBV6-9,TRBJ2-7,CASRTDGYEQYF
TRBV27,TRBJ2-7,CASSFRGENYEQYF
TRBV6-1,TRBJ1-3,CASANTISGNTIYF
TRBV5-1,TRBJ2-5,CASSLGLLTGGQETQYF
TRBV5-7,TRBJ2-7,CAREENRQVYHLQISNEQYF
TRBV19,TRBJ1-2,CASSIEETVAYGYTF
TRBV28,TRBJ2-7,CASTDSSYEQYF
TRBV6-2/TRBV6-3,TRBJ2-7,CASSYPLAAPSYEQYF
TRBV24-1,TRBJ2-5,CATSDAGEETQYF
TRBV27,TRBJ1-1,CASSLKTGRKNTEAFF
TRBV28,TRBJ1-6,CASSFAGHSPLHF
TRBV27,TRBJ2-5,CASSFKQGSVGETQYF
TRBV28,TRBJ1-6,CASSLGHHGSPLHF
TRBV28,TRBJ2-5,CASSSGDKQRSGFQETQYF
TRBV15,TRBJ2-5,CATSRDIGGAETQYF
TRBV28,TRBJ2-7,CASFSGSGAYEQYF
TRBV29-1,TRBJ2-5,CSVEGRDLVTQYF
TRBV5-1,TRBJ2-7,CASSLNRPQGAYEQYF
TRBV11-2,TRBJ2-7,CASSPTGGYEQYF
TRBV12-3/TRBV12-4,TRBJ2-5,CASSLRQGETQYF
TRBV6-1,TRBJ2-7,CASSEGVAGGLYEQYF
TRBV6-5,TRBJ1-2,CASRMGINYGYTF
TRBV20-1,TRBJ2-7,CSARDFGDRGWEQYF
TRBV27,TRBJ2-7,CASSLLAGASYEQYF
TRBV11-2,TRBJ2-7,CASSFAGGGYEQYF
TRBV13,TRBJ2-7,CASSTRDKRGYEQYF